Below, 5 T cell receptor beta chains from the same sample are listed, as sequenced in a study of vaccination and CD4 T cells after COVID-19. Specified treatment: roughly 11-day PBMC culture with coronavirus spike peptide pools or control peptides (ViraFEST assay). Samples of CD4+ T cells were obtained from the unexposed donor before the COVID-19 pandemic (2011-2018). No antigen is known for these receptors. Cultured CD4+ T-cell DNA underwent Oncomine TCR Beta short-read sequencing. MiXCR, run by TCRdb on the PCR reads, gives a single entry per CDR3 protein. This repertoire shows some 10,000 distinct CDR3 sequences, roughly 52% found once; its top ten account for about 17%. Sequencing was performed on CD4+ T cells from blood, cultured in vitro. Source of these receptors: a human donor in good health.

The chain carries TRBV20-1 and TRBJ2-3; 10 bases match TRBD2. The trim removed 0 bases at V and 6 bases at J, leaving 6 bases unmatched. The CDR3 contains 15 residues. CDR1 and CDR2 (germline): DFQATT, SNEGSKA (reference sequence). Here the CDR3 reads CSARDLSGGADTQYF. The CDR3 nucleotides read TGCAGTGCTAGAGATCTGAGCGGGGGGGCGGATACGCAGTATTTT.

The chain combines TRBV7-8 with TRBJ2-7; 11 nucleotides align to TRBD1. This CDR3 contains 17 residues. Germline trimming cut 3 bases from V and 2 bases from J; bases unmatched to any gene: 9. Germline V gene data show CDR1 as SGHVS and CDR2 as FQNEAQ. CDR3 in amino acids: CASSFGTGGALAYEQYF. The CDR3 nucleotides read TGTGCCAGCAGCTTTGGGACAGGGGGTGCCCTCGCCTACGAGCAGTACTTC.

The chain couples TRBV6-5 to TRBJ2-5; 12 positions agree with TRBD1. The CDR3 contains 16 residues. CDR1 is MNHEY and CDR2 is SVGAGI in the germline V gene. J was trimmed by 5 bases and V by 2 bases; bases with no gene match: 6. This CDR3 is CASSYRDRGRPETQYF. DNA for the CDR3: TGTGCCAGCAGTTACCGGGACAGGGGGCGCCCGGAGACCCAGTACTTC.

This clonotype was seen a handful of times. This rearrangement joins TRBV2 to TRBJ2-5; tentatively, D is TRBD1 (5 bases). V gave up 4 bases and J gave up 1 base, with 16 bases separating them. The CDR3 length is 16 residues. Germline CDR1 reads SNHLY; CDR2 reads FYNNEI. The CDR3 sequence: CASSAQGGVPQETQYF. The DNA of the CDR3 is TGTGCCAGCAGTGCCCAGGGTGGGGTGCCCCAAGAGACCCAGTACTTC.

This clonotype was observed a handful of times. The chain has TRBV11-2 and TRBJ1-2; possible D gene TRBD1, 5 bases. The CDR3 runs to 14 residues. Trimming took off 3 bases at V and 5 bases at J, with 13 bases between the two ends. Germline V gene data show CDR1 as SGHAT and CDR2 as FQNNGV. DNA of the CDR3: TGTGCCAGCAGCTTTAGGGGAATTGGGTATGGCTACACCTTC. It codes for CASSFRGIGYGYTF.